Listed here are 3 T cell receptor beta chains from one sample, sequenced in a study of blood T cell repertoires in COVID-19. Clones were sequenced by immunoSEQ multiplex PCR, and TCRdb holds only the in-frame ones, with some missing. Among about 76,000 clones listed, roughly 84% were seen once. Sequencing used peripheral blood. The source is a woman aged 80 or over with active or convalescent COVID-19.

V and J are TRBV7-8 and TRBJ2-7; TRBD1 is a possible D gene (5 bases). The length of the CDR3 is 13 residues. V lost 8 bases, J lost 1 base, and 12 bases lay in between. Germline V CDR1 and CDR2: SGHVS, FQNEAQ. In nucleotides, the CDR3 is TGTGCCAGCGCCGAAGGGGCTTCCTACGAGCAGTACTTC. Translating gives CASAEGASYEQYF.

V usage is TRBV10-1 and J usage is TRBJ1-2, with D perhaps TRBD1 (6 bases). V lost 1 base and J lost 6, with 18 bases in between. Per the germline V gene, CDR1 is WNHNN and CDR2 is SYGVQD (reference sequence). This CDR3 has 16 amino acids. In DNA form, the CDR3 reads TGCGCCAGCAGTGAGTGGAACAGGGAGGGTACTAATGGCTACACCTTC. It translates to CASSEWNREGTNGYTF.

A few counts support this clone. The V call is TRBV29-1, the J call TRBJ2-6; a possible D gene is TRBD1 (5 bases). The V gene lost 5 bases and the J gene lost 0 bases, with 11 bases spanning the gap. Germline V gives CDR1 SQVTM, CDR2 ANQGSEA. CDR3 size: 15 residues. CDR3 region: CSVHDSVSGANVLTF. In DNA form, the CDR3 reads TGCAGCGTTCACGACAGCGTCTCTGGGGCCAACGTCCTGACTTTC.